One sample yielded the 3 T cell receptor beta chains listed below, sequenced in a study of cytomegalovirus exposure and HLA in healthy donors. It was with 60 Vbeta and 13 Jbeta primers that the PCR ran. The table came from immunoSEQ multiplex PCR; TCRdb's copy has only in-frame clones and leaves some out. Here the sample spans around 180,000 clones, 77% being singletons. Specimen: PBMCs. The source of these receptors is a woman aged 30 to 39 in good health and CMV-seropositive.

A word on this clone: The sample has other DNA sequences that encode this CDR3 too. V and J are TRBV9 and TRBJ2-1, with 9 bases identical to TRBD2. The germline V gene has CDR1 SGDLS and CDR2 YYNGEE. V trimming: 0 bases; J trimming: 4 bases; junction bases outside the gene matches: 5. This CDR3 contains 16 residues. The CDR3 is CASSVGAGGTYNEQFF. The CDR3 DNA reads as TGTGCCAGCAGCGTAGGTGCGGGAGGGACATACAATGAGCAGTTCTTC.

This clone was picked up a small number of times. The chain joins TRBV4-3 to TRBJ1-5, with TRBD1 as a possible D gene (5 bases). The CDR3 length is 15 residues. Germline V lookup: CDR1 LGHNA, CDR2 YSLEER. The V and J ends lost 0 bases and 1 base respectively, with 7 bases between them. CDR3: CASSQDSGSNQPQHF. In DNA, the CDR3 is TGCGCCAGCAGCCAAGATTCAGGGAGCAATCAGCCCCAGCATTTT.

This chain links TRBV5-6 with TRBJ2-7, with D perhaps TRBD2 (6 bases). The CDR3 extends over 16 amino acids. V was clipped by 4 bases and J by 0 bases, with 17 bases between them. Germline loops: CDR1 SGHDT, CDR2 YYEEEE. In DNA, the CDR3 is TGTGCCAGCAGCCCTGGCTTGGGGGGTAGCTCCTACGAGCAGTACTTC. Its protein is CASSPGLGGSSYEQYF.